Sequencing of this T cell receptor beta chain was carried out in a study of blood T cell repertoires in COVID-19. Study-level background: The United States, Italy and Spain supplied acute and convalescent COVID-19 samples. In each case, the material was cDNA or gDNA derived from T cells, B-cell-depleted T cells, or PBMCs.

After removal of 5 bases from V and 7 bases from J, the junction contained 16 bases not matched to a gene. This CDR3 comprises 16 residues. Germline CDR1 reads SGHTA; CDR2 reads FQGNSA. In the authors' methods: Researchers report that nucleated cell counts were estimated from reference gene primer amplification. Repertoires were generated with immunoSEQ multiplex PCR, while TCRdb's copy carries only in-frame clones and drops some. That table supplies the V and J calls and clone size; D and trimming were determined from the DNA. The data contain 150,000 or so clones, 80% to 85% of them singletons. The chain is built from TRBV7-2 and TRBJ2-7, with 8 bases aligning to TRBD1. The clonotype originates from a woman aged 55 to 70 with acute or convalescent COVID-19. The sequencing input was peripheral blood. CDR3 in DNA: TGTGCCAGCAGCCCAGAGGGAACCGGGACAGGTGGTGAGCAGTACTTC. Its protein product is CASSPEGTGTGGEQYF.